This TCR beta chain comes out of a study of OX40 agonist ivuxolimab in advanced cancers. Study at large: Dosing consisted of intravenous ivuxolimab at 0.01 to 10 mg/kg every 2 weeks. Study outcomes and limitations: At 0.1 to 3.0 mg/kg and by week 6, CD4+ and CD8+ T cells in the blood had expanded clonally.

Trimming took 2 bases from V and 5 from J, leaving 6 bases between them. Germline loops: CDR1 SNHLY, CDR2 FYNNEI. The CDR3 contains 12 residues. A note on this clone: Its antigen is still unknown.

The assay was immunoSEQ multiplex PCR, and TCRdb's table has in-frame clones only and misses some. The sample includes some 90,000 clones, approximately 90% of them seen just once. This TCR derives from an adult with an advanced solid tumor such as melanoma, head and neck, liver or kidney cancer. This sequence joins TRBV2 and TRBJ1-2; D remains unclear. Sequencing was performed on CD4+ or CD8+ T cells sorted from blood, taken in a trial of the OX40 agonist ivuxolimab. The CDR3 spells CASSERVYGYTF. The CDR3 nucleotides read TGTGCCAGCAGTGAACGGGTTTATGGCTACACCTTC.